The rows below give T cell receptor beta chains drawn from one sample of a study of control samples from healthy donors and cancer patients. Sequencing was performed with immunoSEQ multiplex PCR; in TCRdb, only in-frame clones are kept and a portion is missing. The sample holds about 98,000 clones; about 90% are singletons and the top ten take roughly 2.5%. The material sequenced was blood. These receptors came from a woman aged 18-29 years in good health. Both conserved end residues are part of each CDR3. A D gene is named only where the DNA matches it firmly. Some rows have no size entry. The others give once, few or many, or a class for an expanded clone.

j_call: TRBJ1-1
v_call: TRBV7-9
d_call: -
cdr3_length: 14
clone_size: -
cdr3_nt: TGTGCCAGCAGCTCTCGGGACACGAACACTGAAGCTTTCTTT
cdr3_aa: CASSSRDTNTEAFF

j_call: TRBJ1-5
v_call: TRBV12-3/TRBV12-4
d_call: -
cdr3_length: 13
clone_size: -
cdr3_nt: TGTGCCAGCAGTCGAGGTAGCAATCAGCCCCAGCATTTT
cdr3_aa: CASSRGSNQPQHF

j_call: TRBJ1-5
v_call: TRBV6-6
d_call: -
cdr3_length: 15
clone_size: -
cdr3_nt: TGTGCCAGCAGTTACATGGGGGCCTCCAATCAGCCCCAGCATTTT
cdr3_aa: CASSYMGASNQPQHF

j_call: TRBJ1-4
v_call: TRBV2
d_call: -
cdr3_length: 14
clone_size: -
cdr3_nt: TGTGCCAGCTTGGGGGGGGAGTATCGAGAAAAACTGTTTTTT
cdr3_aa: CASLGGEYREKLFF

j_call: TRBJ1-5
v_call: TRBV27
d_call: -
cdr3_length: 15
clone_size: -
cdr3_nt: TGTGCCAGCAGTTTATCCTGGGGTAGCAATCAGCCCCAGCATTTT
cdr3_aa: CASSLSWGSNQPQHF

j_call: TRBJ2-1
v_call: TRBV29-1
d_call: TRBD2
cdr3_length: 15
clone_size: -
cdr3_nt: TGCAGCGTTGAAGGCGGGAGGAGCTCCTACAATGAGCAGTTCTTC
cdr3_aa: CSVEGGRSSYNEQFF

j_call: TRBJ1-5
v_call: TRBV7-2
d_call: -
cdr3_length: 15
clone_size: -
cdr3_nt: TGTGCCAGCAGGGTCGGCGGGGGCCTCAATCAGCCCCAGCATTTT
cdr3_aa: CASRVGGGLNQPQHF

j_call: TRBJ1-5
v_call: TRBV5-1
d_call: -
cdr3_length: 13
clone_size: -
cdr3_nt: TGCGCCAGCAGCTTGGGCAGCAATCAGCCCCAGCATTTT
cdr3_aa: CASSLGSNQPQHF

j_call: TRBJ2-5
v_call: TRBV6-1
d_call: TRBD1
cdr3_length: 15
clone_size: once
cdr3_nt: TGTGCCAGCAGTGAGGTGACAGGGGATCAAGAGACCCAGTACTTC
cdr3_aa: CASSEVTGDQETQYF

j_call: TRBJ1-5
v_call: TRBV3-1/TRBV3-2
d_call: TRBD1
cdr3_length: 17
clone_size: few
cdr3_nt: TGTGCCAGCAGCCAAGATAAGCACAGGGGAGGGTATCAGCCCCAGCATTTT
cdr3_aa: CASSQDKHRGGYQPQHF

j_call: TRBJ1-6
v_call: TRBV30
d_call: -
cdr3_length: 15
clone_size: -
cdr3_nt: TGTGCCTGGAGTGTACCCGGACAGTATAATTCACCCCTCCACTTT
cdr3_aa: CAWSVPGQYNSPLHF

j_call: TRBJ2-3
v_call: TRBV13
d_call: TRBD2
cdr3_length: 16
clone_size: -
cdr3_nt: TGTGCCAGCAGCTTAGGCGGGGGGGCCGGGGAAGATACGCAGTATTTT
cdr3_aa: CASSLGGGAGEDTQYF

j_call: TRBJ2-3
v_call: TRBV12-5
d_call: TRBD1
cdr3_length: 15
clone_size: -
cdr3_nt: TGTGCTAGTGGCCCCGGGACAGGTTTCGCAGATACGCAGTATTTT
cdr3_aa: CASGPGTGFADTQYF

j_call: TRBJ2-3
v_call: TRBV4-1
d_call: -
cdr3_length: 13
clone_size: -
cdr3_nt: TGCGCCAGCAGCCAAGGACTAACAGATACGCAGTATTTT
cdr3_aa: CASSQGLTDTQYF

j_call: TRBJ2-2
v_call: TRBV20-1
d_call: TRBD2
cdr3_length: 17
clone_size: -
cdr3_nt: TGCAGTGCTAGTGGAGCGGGAAGACGCCGGGCCACCGGGGAGCTGTTTTTT
cdr3_aa: CSASGAGRRRATGELFF

j_call: TRBJ1-4
v_call: TRBV14
d_call: -
cdr3_length: 14
clone_size: -
cdr3_nt: TGTGCCAGCAGCCAGGGACGGCTGGGGGAAAAACTGTTTTTT
cdr3_aa: CASSQGRLGEKLFF